This T cell receptor (beta chain) comes out of a study of T cell responses to AZD1222 COVID-19 vaccine. Whole-study findings and limits: The span of vaccine-associated CD4 TCRs extended across spike, with dominance at 160-218 and 743-854. Sampling captured repertoires only after the peak T cell response. Spike-specific TCR breadth and depth grew following two AZD1222 doses.

Repertoires were generated with immunoSEQ multiplex PCR, while TCRdb's copy carries only in-frame clones and drops some. The sample comprises about 170,000 clones, about 90% of which are singletons, and more than 4% rests with the top ten. The CDR3 is 14 residues long. The V and J ends lost 3 bases and 4 bases respectively, with 12 bases between them. Germline values: CDR1 LNHDA, CDR2 SQIVND (reference sequence). As regards this clone: The target antigen is unknown.

V usage is TRBV19 and J usage is TRBJ1-1; D is undetermined. Here the sequenced sample was peripheral blood, taken 28 days after the second dose of the MenACWY control vaccine. This sequence was found in an adult who received the MenACWY meningococcal vaccine as a control. The CDR3 is CASSMEGVGTEAFF. CDR3 coding DNA: TGTGCCAGTAGTATGGAGGGTGTGGGCACTGAAGCTTTCTTT. Looking up the rest from reference TRBV19 and TRBJ1-1 gives the full variable domain: DGGITQSPKYLFRKEGQNVTLSCEQNLNHDAMYWYRQDPGQGLRLIYYSQIVNDFQKGDIAEGYSVSREKKESFPLTVTSAQKNPTAFYLCASSMEGVGTEAFFGQGTRLTVV.